The 15 T cell receptor beta chains presented below share a single source sample, sequenced in a study of T cells in Graves' hyperthyroidism and ophthalmopathy. The CDR3 regions of TCR beta were amplified from RNA transcripts. First-round RT-PCR targeting the TCR CDR3 was performed with the HTBI primer set. TCRdb processed the multiplex PCR reads anew with MiXCR; each CDR3 protein has one entry. The repertoire holds hundreds of thousands of distinct CDR3 sequences, 15% to 17% seen once, with roughly 26% in the top ten. What was sequenced was blood. The origin of the receptors is a young woman with Graves' hyperthyroidism that later progressed to Graves' ophthalmopathy.

This clonotype was found many times. This chain uses TRBV28 with TRBJ1-4; D is ambiguous. This CDR3 is 17 amino acids long. Trimming pared 2 bases from V and 0 bases from J, leaving 13 bases between. CDR1 and CDR2 from the germline V gene are MDHEN and SYDVKM. This CDR3 reads CASSLGLLAATNEKLFF. CDR3 DNA: TGTGCCAGCAGTTTAGGGCTTCTGGCGGCAACTAATGAAAAACTGTTTTTT.

The chain couples TRBV29-1 to TRBJ2-3; perhaps TRBD1 as D (5 bases). The germline V gene encodes CDR1 SQVTM and CDR2 ANQGSEA. With 6 bases removed from V and 1 base from J, the gap between germline ends came to 8 bases. The CDR3 runs to 12 residues. The CDR3: CSVGVRTDTQYF. The DNA for the CDR3 is TGCAGCGTAGGGGTACGCACAGATACGCAGTATTTT.

This clonotype was detected a few times. The genes are TRBV4-3 and TRBJ2-2, with TRBD2 matching 11 bases. Germline CDR1 and CDR2: LGHNA and YSLEER. V dropped 1 base and J dropped 8; count of bases not matched to a gene: 15. The CDR3 contains 19 residues. CDR3 sequence (DNA): TGCGCCAGCAGCCAAGTACTGCAGCCGGGACTAGCGGAGGGAGGGGAGCTGTTTTTT. Translating it yields CASSQVLQPGLAEGGELFF.

The CDR3 DNA sequence: TGTGCCAGCTCAGCGGACAGGGGCCGCGAGCAGTACTTC. Its translation: CASSADRGREQYF. The V call is TRBV18, the J call TRBJ2-7, with 9 bases lining up with TRBD1. CDR3 length: 13 residues. Germline assignment: CDR1 KGHSH and CDR2 LQKENI. V dropped 5 bases and J dropped 6; count of bases not matched to a gene: 5.

This clonotype was seen many times. V usage is TRBV28 and J usage is TRBJ2-7, with D perhaps TRBD1 (5 bases). Trimming removed 3 bases at V and 4 bases at J, with 13 bases between. Looked up from germline, CDR1 is MDHEN and CDR2 is SYDVKM. The CDR3 consists of 14 residues. CDR3 bases: TGTGCCAGCAGTTTCCTTGGCAGGGTATACGAGCAGTACTTC. Its protein is CASSFLGRVYEQYF. The full variable domain, in which reference TRBV28 and TRBJ2-7 provide the parts outside the CDR3, is DVKVTQSSRYLVKRTGEKVFLECVQDMDHENMFWYRQDPGLGLRLIYFSYDVKMKEKGDIPEGYSVSREKKERFSLILESASTNQTSMYLCASSFLGRVYEQYFGPGTRLTVT.

This clonotype was detected many times. The rearrangement links TRBV18 to TRBJ2-3, with D unclear. Trimming cost V 3 bases and J 2 bases, with 12 bases left between them. The length of the CDR3 is 15 residues. CDR1 and CDR2 from the germline V gene are KGHSH and LQKENI. The DNA of the CDR3 is TGTGCCAGCTCACCGTCGAGCCGAAACACAGATACGCAGTATTTT. This translates into CASSPSSRNTDTQYF.

The table lists this clonotype with many counts. The chain carries TRBV10-3 and TRBJ1-5; D is perhaps TRBD1 (5 bases). Germline CDR1 ENHRY, CDR2 SYGVKD. The length of the CDR3 is 13 residues. The V end was cut by 4 bases, the J end by 7 bases, with 11 bases between. The CDR3 loop is CAISGDSGQPQHF. The CDR3 region has the DNA TGTGCCATCAGTGGGGACTCAGGACAGCCCCAGCATTTT.

The sample holds many counts of this clonotype. The chain employs TRBV2 and TRBJ2-7, with TRBD1 as a possible D gene (6 bases). V was clipped by 6 bases and J by 3 bases, with 15 bases between them. Germline V gene lookup returns CDR1 SNHLY and CDR2 FYNNEI. This CDR3 is built from 14 residues. The CDR3 here is CASSFGSQGYEQYF. CDR3 bases: TGTGCCAGCAGCTTCGGGTCACAGGGCTACGAGCAGTACTTC.

This clonotype was observed at least ten times. The V gene is TRBV13, the J gene TRBJ1-1; D is unclear. V lost 4 bases and J lost 1, with 7 bases in between. CDR3 length: 13 residues. From germline, CDR1 is PRHDT and CDR2 FYEKMQ (reference sequence). The CDR3 bases are TGTGCCAGCAGCTCGGACGGGAACACTGAAGCTTTCTTT. Protein: CASSSDGNTEAFF. Combining the CDR3 with reference TRBV13 and TRBJ1-1 gives the whole variable domain AAGVIQSPRHLIKEKRETATLKCYPIPRHDTVYWYQQGPGQDPQFLISFYEKMQSDKGSIPDRFSAQQFSDYHSELNMSSLELGDSALYFCASSSDGNTEAFFGQGTRLTVV.

CDR3 DNA: TGTGCCAGCAGTTTGGTTAGGCCACAGGGCACCGGGGAGCTGTTTTTT. This sequence encodes CASSLVRPQGTGELFF. The chain uses TRBV6-1 and TRBJ2-2; TRBD1 might be the D (6 bases). The V end lost 5 bases, the J end lost 4 bases, and 17 bases lay between the germline ends. Germline V gene sequence: CDR1 MNHNS, CDR2 SASEGT. CDR3 size: 16 residues.

This clonotype was counted ten times or more. V usage is TRBV29-1 and J usage is TRBJ2-3, with 7 bases lining up with TRBD1. This CDR3 contains 13 residues. Trimming removed 7 bases from V and 1 base from J; junction bases left unmatched: 5. Germline CDR1 is SQVTM and CDR2 is ANQGSEA. The CDR3 bases are TGCAGCGGTGGACAGGTTGGCACAGATACGCAGTATTTT. The encoded protein is CSGGQVGTDTQYF.

The gene calls are TRBV4-3 and TRBJ2-3, with D perhaps matching TRBD2 (5 bases). CDR3 length equals 15 residues. Germline V gene sequence: CDR1 LGHNA, CDR2 YSLEER. The V gene lost 0 bases and the J gene lost 6 bases, with 13 bases spanning the gap. CDR3 coding DNA: TGCGCCAGCAGCCAAGAGGGAGCCTGGGCGGATACGCAGTATTTT. It encodes CASSQEGAWADTQYF.

This clonotype was recorded many times. V gene TRBV4-3 combines with J gene TRBJ2-7; D gene uncertain. V lost 0 bases to trimming and J lost 6 bases, with 15 bases between them. The CDR3 extends over 15 amino acids. Germline V CDR1 and CDR2: LGHNA, YSLEER. As DNA, the CDR3 is TGCGCCAGCAGCCAAGACTATCGGCAGGAGAGCGAGCAGTACTTC. Amino acids: CASSQDYRQESEQYF.

This clonotype was observed many times. CDR3 nucleotide sequence: TGCAGTGCTAGAGGGGAGCGGGACTACGAGCAGTACTTC. It encodes CSARGERDYEQYF. The chain joins TRBV20-1 to TRBJ2-7, with 7 bases matching TRBD2. Trimming took 1 base from V and 3 from J; bases not matched to a gene: 3. Germline loops: CDR1 DFQATT, CDR2 SNEGSKA (reference sequence). The CDR3 is 13 amino acids.

This clonotype was detected ten times or more. V usage is TRBV4-1 and J usage is TRBJ1-6; 8 positions match TRBD1. Losses at the gene ends were 1 base for V and 9 bases for J; bases not matched to a gene: 8. This CDR3 has 16 amino acids. Germline V gene data show CDR1 as MGHRA and CDR2 as YSYEKL. The CDR3 sequence: CASSQAPGTGGSPLHF. As DNA, the CDR3 is TGCGCCAGCAGCCAAGCCCCCGGGACAGGCGGTTCACCCCTCCACTTT.